This passage covers 8 T cell receptor beta chains from one sample sequenced in a study of blood T cell repertoires in COVID-19. Sequenced by immunoSEQ multiplex PCR; TCRdb stores in-frame clones only, minus some. This sample yields under 90,000 clones, of which roughly 85% are seen a single time; 3.4% belongs to the top ten. Sequenced input: peripheral blood. The source of these receptors is a woman in her forties or fifties with COVID-19, enrolled during active disease.

A word on this clone: A junction end diverges from the germline sequence, so it may reflect a read error. This chain links TRBV7-9 with TRBJ2-7, with 7 bases lining up with TRBD1. The CDR3 has 12 residues. CDR1 is SEHNR and CDR2 is FQNEAQ in the germline V gene (reference sequence). CDR3 sequence reads: CASSLAEEQGIF. CDR3 nucleotide sequence: TGTGCCAGCAGCTTAGCGGAGGAACAGGGGATCTTC.

This clone showed up just a few times. The V call is TRBV3-1 (or the pseudogene TRBV3-2), the J call TRBJ1-6; maybe TRBD1 (6 bases). V lost 1 base and J lost 3, with 13 bases in between. The CDR3 covers 17 residues. Germline loops: CDR1 LGHDT, CDR2 YNNKEL (reference sequence). In nucleotides, the CDR3 is TGTGCCAGCAGCCAAGTATCCGGGACAAACTATAATTCACCCCTCCACTTT. This encodes CASSQVSGTNYNSPLHF.

This rearrangement joins TRBV2 to TRBJ2-7; D not resolved. The V end lost 4 bases, the J end lost 1 base, and 14 bases lay between the germline ends. The CDR3 loop spans 15 amino acids. Germline CDR1 SNHLY, CDR2 FYNNEI. The CDR3 here is CASSGPLARSYEQYF. The DNA for the CDR3 is TGTGCCAGCAGTGGCCCTTTGGCTAGATCCTACGAGCAGTACTTC.

The chain couples TRBV10-1 to TRBJ2-7, with TRBD2 matching over 7 bases. Germline V gene sequence: CDR1 WNHNN, CDR2 SYGVQD (reference sequence). The V gene end was trimmed by 5 bases and the J gene end by 3 bases; junction bases not matched to a gene: 4. There are 13 residues in the CDR3. CDR3 DNA: TGCGCCAGCAGTAAGGGCGGGAGCTACGAGCAGTACTTC. It specifies CASSKGGSYEQYF.

This clone has just one count. The CDR3 DNA sequence: TGTGCCAGCAGCCTAACAGTGAACACTGAAGCTTTCTTT. It codes for CASSLTVNTEAFF. The chain has TRBV12-3 or TRBV12-4 and TRBJ1-1; D gene uncertain. CDR3 length: 13 amino acids. The germline V and J ends were trimmed by 6 bases and 0 bases, with 8 bases remaining between them.

This chain joins TRBV7-8 and TRBJ2-3; tentative D call: TRBD1 (6 bases). The V and J ends lost 0 bases and 9 bases respectively, with 16 bases between them. Germline V CDR1 and CDR2: SGHVS, FQNEAQ. The CDR3 spans 15 residues. The CDR3 reads CASSLASGTPPTQYF. The CDR3 DNA follows: TGTGCCAGCAGCTTAGCTTCCGGGACACCTCCAACGCAGTATTTT.

This clone was counted once. The chain has TRBV6-5 and TRBJ2-1, with TRBD2 matching 11 bases. Looked up from germline, CDR1 is MNHEY and CDR2 is SVGAGI. There are 15 residues in the CDR3. J lost 3 bases, V lost 6 bases, and 4 bases had no gene match. The CDR3, as DNA: TGTGCCAGCAGGACCGGGACTAGCGGCTACAATGAGCAGTTCTTC. Its translation: CASRTGTSGYNEQFF.

This clone was recorded once. The chain is built from TRBV4-2 and TRBJ2-1, with 9 bases identical to TRBD2. The junction had 5 bases not matched to a gene; V was cut back by 3 bases and J by 2 bases. CDR1 and CDR2 from the germline V gene are LGHNA and YNFKEQ. This CDR3 is 16 amino acids long. Here the CDR3 reads CASSHGASGAYNEQFF. CDR3 bases: TGTGCCAGCAGCCACGGCGCTAGCGGGGCCTACAATGAGCAGTTCTTC.